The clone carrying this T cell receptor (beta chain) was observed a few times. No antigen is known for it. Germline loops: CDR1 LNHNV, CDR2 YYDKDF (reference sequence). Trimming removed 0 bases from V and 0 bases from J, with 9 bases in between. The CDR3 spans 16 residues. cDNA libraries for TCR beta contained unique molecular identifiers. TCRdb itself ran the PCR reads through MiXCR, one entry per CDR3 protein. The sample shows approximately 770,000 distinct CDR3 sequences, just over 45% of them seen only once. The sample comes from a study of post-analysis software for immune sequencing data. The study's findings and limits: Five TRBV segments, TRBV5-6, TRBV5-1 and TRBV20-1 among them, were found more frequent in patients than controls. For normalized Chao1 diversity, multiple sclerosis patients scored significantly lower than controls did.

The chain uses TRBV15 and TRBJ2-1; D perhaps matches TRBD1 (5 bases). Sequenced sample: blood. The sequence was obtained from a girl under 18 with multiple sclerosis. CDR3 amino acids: CATSRDRRGSYNEQFF. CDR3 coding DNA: TGTGCCACCAGCAGAGATCGAAGGGGCTCCTACAATGAGCAGTTCTTC.